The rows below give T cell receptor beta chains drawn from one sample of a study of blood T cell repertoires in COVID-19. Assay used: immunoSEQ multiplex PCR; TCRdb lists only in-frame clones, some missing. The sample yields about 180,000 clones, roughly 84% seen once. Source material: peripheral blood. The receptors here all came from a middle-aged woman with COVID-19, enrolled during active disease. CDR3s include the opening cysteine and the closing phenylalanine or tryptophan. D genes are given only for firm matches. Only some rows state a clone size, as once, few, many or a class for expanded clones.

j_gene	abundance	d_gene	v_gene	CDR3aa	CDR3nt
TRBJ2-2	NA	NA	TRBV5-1	CASSLRTGAPTGELFF	TGCGCCAGCAGCTTGAGGACGGGAGCGCCCACCGGGGAGCTGTTTTTT
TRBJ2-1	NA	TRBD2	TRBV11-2	CASSLAPRGSYNEQFF	TGTGCCAGCAGCTTAGCCCCCCGCGGGAGTTACAATGAGCAGTTCTTC
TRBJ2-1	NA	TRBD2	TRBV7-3	CASSPWTSGMVDEQFF	TGTGCCAGCAGCCCCTGGACTAGCGGGATGGTCGATGAGCAGTTCTTC
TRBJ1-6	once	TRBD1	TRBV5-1	CASSLIGQENSPLHF	TGCGCCAGCAGCTTGATCGGACAGGAGAATTCACCCCTCCACTTT
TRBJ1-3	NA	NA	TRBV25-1	CASSWTAGNTIYF	TGTGCCAGCAGTTGGACAGCCGGAAACACCATATATTTT
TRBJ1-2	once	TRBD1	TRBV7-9	CASSLPLQGANYGYTF	TGTGCCAGCAGCTTACCCCTACAGGGGGCTAACTATGGCTACACCTTC
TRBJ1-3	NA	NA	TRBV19	CASTNLGTTGNTIYF	TGTGCCAGTACTAACCTCGGGACAACAGGAAACACCATATATTTT
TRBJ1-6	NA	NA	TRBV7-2	CASSLTSYNSPLHF	TGTGCCAGCAGCTTAACCAGCTATAATTCACCCCTCCACTTT
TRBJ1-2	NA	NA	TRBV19	CASTPGTNYGYTF	TGTGCCTCGACGCCAGGGACTAACTATGGCTACACCTTC
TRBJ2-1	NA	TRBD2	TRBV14	CASSQDWGLVPNEQFF	TGTGCCAGCAGCCAAGATTGGGGACTAGTACCGAATGAGCAGTTCTTC
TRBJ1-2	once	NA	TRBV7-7	CASSPLGAQGGYTF	TGTGCCAGCAGCCCCTTGGGGGCGCAAGGTGGCTACACCTTC
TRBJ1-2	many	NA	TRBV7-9	CASSYSQAYGYTF	TGTGCCAGCAGCTATTCTCAAGCCTATGGCTACACCTTC
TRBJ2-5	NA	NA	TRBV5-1	CASSFGLQETQYF	TGCGCCAGCAGCTTTGGGCTCCAAGAGACCCAGTACTTC
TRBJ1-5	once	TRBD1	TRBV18	CASSPPAGGNQPQHF	TGTGCCAGCTCACCACCGGCAGGGGGGAATCAGCCCCAGCATTTT
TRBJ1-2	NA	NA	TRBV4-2	CASSASGSGTNYGYTF	TGTGCCAGCAGCGCCAGCGGGTCGGGCACTAACTATGGCTACACCTTC
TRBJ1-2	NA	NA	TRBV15	CATSRDNTGSYGYTF	TGTGCCACCAGCAGAGATAATACAGGGAGCTATGGCTACACCTTC
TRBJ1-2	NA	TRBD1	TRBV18	CASSQGQGDGYGYTF	TGTGCCAGCTCACAAGGACAGGGGGATGGCTATGGCTACACCTTC